Listed here are 9 T cell receptor beta chains from one sample, sequenced in a study of early T cells in non-severe SARS-CoV-2 infection. Each CDR3 protein gets one entry after TCRdb re-called the 5' RACE reads with MiXCR. The table lists about 38,000 distinct CDR3 sequences, about 5% of them singletons. Sequencing input: whole blood. These receptors were obtained from an adult who was a healthcare worker with PCR-confirmed SARS-CoV-2 infection or an uninfected control (not recorded which).

This clonotype was recorded many times. The gene calls are TRBV10-3 and TRBJ1-1; D is unclear. The V and J ends lost 8 bases and 1 base respectively, with 17 bases between them. This CDR3 comprises 15 residues. The germline CDR1 and CDR2 sequences are ENHRY and SYGVKD. CDR3 amino acids: CAILKFQASNTEAFF. CDR3 nucleotide sequence: TGTGCCATCCTCAAATTCCAAGCGTCGAACACTGAAGCTTTCTTT.

This clonotype has a handful of counts. The rearrangement uses TRBV29-1 and TRBJ1-5; a possible D gene is TRBD1 (5 bases). The CDR3 extends over 15 amino acids. Trimming shortened V by 6 bases and J by 0 bases, and 15 bases separated the two germline ends. Germline loops: CDR1 SQVTM, CDR2 ANQGSEA. The CDR3 sequence: CSVADSYYSNQPQHF. The CDR3 nucleotides are TGCAGCGTAGCCGACAGCTATTATAGCAATCAGCCCCAGCATTTT.

The table lists this clonotype with many counts. The chain joins TRBV4-1 to TRBJ1-4; the D is unclear. V was clipped by 1 base and J by 8 bases, with 11 bases between them. The CDR3 contains 14 residues. Looked up from germline, CDR1 is MGHRA and CDR2 is YSYEKL. Here the CDR3 DNA reads TGCGCCAGCAGCCAAGGGGTCTCCCGGGAAAAACTGTTTTTT. Translated, it gives CASSQGVSREKLFF.

In its sample, this clonotype was seen many times. For the CDR3, the DNA is TGTGCAGCGGCAGGGGAATTCTCACCCCTCCACTTT. Protein: CAAAGEFSPLHF. The chain links TRBV30 to TRBJ1-6, with D tentatively TRBD1 (6 bases). Germline V CDR1 and CDR2: GTSNPN, SVGIG (reference sequence). The CDR3 consists of 12 residues.

This clonotype appeared a few times. The V gene is TRBV7-9, the J gene TRBJ2-2; D assignment may be TRBD1 or TRBD2 (5 bases each). With 4 bases removed from V and 1 base from J, the gap between germline ends came to 10 bases. Germline-derived CDR1 and CDR2 are SEHNR and FQNEAQ (reference sequence). This CDR3 has 15 residues. The CDR3 reads CASSSPGGNTGELFF. CDR3 bases: TGTGCCAGCAGCTCCCCTGGGGGGAACACCGGGGAGCTGTTTTTT.

This clonotype showed up many times. For the CDR3, the DNA is TGCAGTGCTAGAGATCTCGCGGAAAAACTGTTTTTT. It specifies CSARDLAEKLFF. This chain connects TRBV20-1 to TRBJ1-4; D remains unclear. Looked up from germline, CDR1 is DFQATT and CDR2 is SNEGSKA (reference sequence). V was cut by 0 bases and J by 8 bases, with 7 bases left in between. The CDR3 loop spans 12 amino acids.

This clonotype was counted many times. This chain connects TRBV10-3 to TRBJ2-3, with a tentative D call TRBD1 (7 bases). CDR1 and CDR2 from the germline V gene are ENHRY and SYGVKD. Trimming left V 4 bases short and J 3 bases short, with 14 bases between. CDR3 length equals 15 residues. The CDR3 DNA follows: TGTGCCATCAGTGGCGGGACAGTTTCGACAGATACGCAGTATTTT. Its protein is CAISGGTVSTDTQYF.

Many counts were recorded for this clonotype. The V and J genes are TRBV30 and TRBJ1-1; TRBD1 is a possible D gene (6 bases). The CDR3 runs 15 residues. Looked up from germline, CDR1 is GTSNPN and CDR2 is SVGIG (reference sequence). Trimming left V 3 bases short and J 1 base short, with 15 bases between. The CDR3 nucleotides read TGTGCCTGGAGGAAGGGGGTGCCTGGGAACACTGAAGCTTTCTTT. Protein product: CAWRKGVPGNTEAFF.

This chain links TRBV5-1 with TRBJ2-7; a possible D gene is TRBD2 (7 bases). The germline V and J ends were trimmed by 3 bases and 2 bases, with 18 bases remaining between them. The germline V gene has CDR1 SGHRS and CDR2 YFSETQ. The CDR3 totals 16 residues. This CDR3 is CASSSFGGGPTYEQYF. The CDR3 DNA reads as TGCGCCAGCAGCTCGTTTGGGGGGGGCCCCACCTACGAGCAGTACTTC.